The sequence of this TCR beta chain was determined in a study of CD8 T cells in Susac syndrome. When the RNA was reverse transcribed, random hexamers were used with an input of 0.5 to 1 ug. Amplification of TCR beta CDR3 across 54 Vbeta and 13 Jbeta was performed with immunoSEQ multiplex PCR. TCRdb re-derived calls from the immunoSEQ multiplex PCR reads in MiXCR, one entry per CDR3 protein. The sample consists of around 200,000 distinct CDR3 sequences, approximately 95% of them appearing once. This TCR was recovered from a human donor with Susac syndrome. The specimen sequenced was CD8+ T cells from PBMCs.

CDR3 in amino acids: CASSLVARGYEQYF. The CDR3 nucleotides read TGTGCCAGCAGCTTAGTTGCCAGGGGCTACGAGCAGTACTTC. This chain uses TRBV11-1 with TRBJ2-7, with a tentative D call TRBD1 (6 bases). The CDR3 covers 14 residues. V lost 1 base, J lost 3 bases, and 10 bases lay in between. CDR1 and CDR2 (germline): SGHAT, FQDESV (reference sequence).